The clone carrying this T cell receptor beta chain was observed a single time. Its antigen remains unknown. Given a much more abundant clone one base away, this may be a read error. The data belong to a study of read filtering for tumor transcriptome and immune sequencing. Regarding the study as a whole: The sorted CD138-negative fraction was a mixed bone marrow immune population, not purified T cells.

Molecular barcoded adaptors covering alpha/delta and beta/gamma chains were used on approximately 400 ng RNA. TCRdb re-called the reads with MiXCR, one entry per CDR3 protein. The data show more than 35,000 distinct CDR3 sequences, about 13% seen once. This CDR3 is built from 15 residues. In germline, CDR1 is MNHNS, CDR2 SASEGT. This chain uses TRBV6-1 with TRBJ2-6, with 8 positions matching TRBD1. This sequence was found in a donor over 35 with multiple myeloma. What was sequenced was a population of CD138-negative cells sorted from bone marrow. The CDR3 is CTSRTGSSGANVLTF. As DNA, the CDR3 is TGTACCAGCAGGACAGGGAGCTCTGGGGCCAACGTCCTGACTTTC.